Listed below are T cell receptor beta chains from one sample, sequenced in a study of blood T cell repertoires in COVID-19. TCRdb's table, derived via immunoSEQ multiplex PCR, lists solely in-frame clones and lacks some. The table has fewer than 300,000 clones, approximately 87% seen once. The sequencing input was peripheral blood. Every receptor here comes from a woman between 70 and 85 years old with active or convalescent COVID-19. The conserved cysteine and the conserved F or W are not part of the CDR3 here. Rows may omit the clone size; those that give it use once, few, many or a size class.

clone_size: NA
j_call: TRBJ1-5
v_call: TRBV6-5
cdr3_aa: ASRGTLSNQPQH

clone_size: NA
j_call: TRBJ1-6
v_call: TRBV9
cdr3_aa: ASSAPRRGRYNSPLH

clone_size: NA
j_call: TRBJ1-2
v_call: TRBV29-1
cdr3_aa: SVGDRDSYGYT

clone_size: NA
j_call: TRBJ1-3
v_call: TRBV28
cdr3_aa: ASRGTGLGNTIY

clone_size: few
j_call: TRBJ1-2
v_call: TRBV12-3/TRBV12-4
cdr3_aa: ASSPSPNYGYT

clone_size: NA
j_call: TRBJ1-2
v_call: TRBV6-2/TRBV6-3
cdr3_aa: ASSSVTRVYGYT

clone_size: once
j_call: TRBJ2-7
v_call: TRBV7-8
cdr3_aa: ASSLEDRGHEQY

clone_size: NA
j_call: TRBJ2-1
v_call: TRBV5-1
cdr3_aa: ASSLGTGANEQF

clone_size: NA
j_call: TRBJ2-7
v_call: TRBV19
cdr3_aa: ASSISLPSGEFYEQY

clone_size: NA
j_call: TRBJ2-1
v_call: TRBV2
cdr3_aa: ASSATSGRSSYNEQF

clone_size: NA
j_call: TRBJ2-7
v_call: TRBV7-9
cdr3_aa: ASSLSGAGDEQY

clone_size: NA
j_call: TRBJ1-2
v_call: TRBV5-1
cdr3_aa: ASSLAGTGNGYT

clone_size: NA
j_call: TRBJ2-3
v_call: TRBV29-1
cdr3_aa: SARDFTDTQY

clone_size: NA
j_call: TRBJ1-2
v_call: TRBV7-2
cdr3_aa: ASSLARGEGYGYT

clone_size: NA
j_call: TRBJ1-2
v_call: TRBV19
cdr3_aa: ASRNIGQDYGYT

clone_size: NA
j_call: TRBJ1-1
v_call: TRBV9
cdr3_aa: ASSVPGTGETEAF

clone_size: NA
j_call: TRBJ2-2
v_call: TRBV3-1/TRBV3-2
cdr3_aa: ASSQPPGGRGLGELF

clone_size: NA
j_call: TRBJ2-7
v_call: TRBV19
cdr3_aa: ASSLQGTGLHEQY

clone_size: NA
j_call: TRBJ1-1
v_call: TRBV6-2/TRBV6-3
cdr3_aa: ASSYLRGRAF

clone_size: NA
j_call: TRBJ1-2
v_call: TRBV27
cdr3_aa: ASSLTGGAYGYT

clone_size: NA
j_call: TRBJ2-3
v_call: TRBV29-1
cdr3_aa: SVESGVGWVDTQY

clone_size: NA
j_call: TRBJ2-5
v_call: TRBV9
cdr3_aa: ASTLGTTSGGSETQY

clone_size: NA
j_call: TRBJ1-4
v_call: TRBV3-1/TRBV3-2
cdr3_aa: ASCSGGAGEKLF

clone_size: NA
j_call: TRBJ2-7
v_call: TRBV29-1
cdr3_aa: SVVAGGGGYEQY

clone_size: NA
j_call: TRBJ1-4
v_call: TRBV27
cdr3_aa: ASSSTGGGTNEKLF

clone_size: NA
j_call: TRBJ1-2
v_call: TRBV2
cdr3_aa: AVHYGTGGAYGYT

clone_size: NA
j_call: TRBJ2-3
v_call: TRBV11-3
cdr3_aa: ASSLDGPGDTQY

clone_size: NA
j_call: TRBJ2-7
v_call: TRBV10-3
cdr3_aa: AISRGRDRAREQY

clone_size: few
j_call: TRBJ1-2
v_call: TRBV25-1
cdr3_aa: ASSDGGAYGYT

clone_size: NA
j_call: TRBJ1-1
v_call: TRBV6-6
cdr3_aa: ASSYGTGNTEAF

clone_size: NA
j_call: TRBJ1-1
v_call: TRBV7-3
cdr3_aa: ASASTQGTEAF

clone_size: NA
j_call: TRBJ2-2
v_call: TRBV24-1
cdr3_aa: ATSAFLTGTGVGELF

clone_size: NA
j_call: TRBJ2-7
v_call: TRBV5-5
cdr3_aa: ASSRGSGGLYEQY

clone_size: NA
j_call: TRBJ2-1
v_call: TRBV3-1/TRBV3-2
cdr3_aa: ASTSGTSPYNEQF